These 20 T cell receptor beta chains were all obtained from the same sample, sequenced in a study of blood T cells in healthy people across ages (dated by TCRdb to between 2014 and 2017). Libraries were built with 5' RACE. Sequencer: Illumina HiSeq 2500. A second roughly 7 to 11 cycle PCR used a sample-barcoded 5' primer and a J-beta primer mix. TCRdb cleaned the public reads at Q25 with fastp, built clones with MiXCR and kept in-frame beta chains. Here each entry gathers all rows of one CDR3 protein and keeps the most common genes and DNA. The sample contains 1.5 million or so distinct CDR3 sequences, about 40% of them found a single time. Roughly 7.9% of the sample lies in the top ten. The sample was blood. Receptors were obtained from a woman aged 18 to 35 in good health.

In its sample, this clonotype was seen a few times. The gene calls are TRBV7-9 and TRBJ1-5; D is perhaps TRBD1 (5 bases). Trimming took off 1 base at V and 3 bases at J, with 13 bases between the two ends. Germline V lookup: CDR1 SEHNR, CDR2 FQNEAQ (reference sequence). This CDR3 has 16 amino acids. The CDR3 nucleotides are TGTGCCAGCAGCTTAGGGCAGGGCCAGGTCAATCAGCCCCAGCATTTT. Translating gives CASSLGQGQVNQPQHF.

This sequence joins TRBV5-1 and TRBJ2-7; weak D call: TRBD1 (6 bases). Germline loops: CDR1 SGHRS, CDR2 YFSETQ. The V end lost 4 bases, the J end lost 2 bases, and 19 bases lay between the germline ends. The CDR3 has 16 amino acids. DNA of the CDR3: TGCGCCAGCAGCCAATCCACCGGGACACTGGCCTACGAGCAGTACTTC. Translated, it gives CASSQSTGTLAYEQYF.

This clonotype has a count of ten or more. The V gene is TRBV27, the J gene TRBJ1-1; D is unclear. The V gene's germline CDR1 is MNHEY and CDR2 SMNVEV (reference sequence). The CDR3 sequence is 12 residues long. V lost 4 bases and J 0 bases, leaving 3 bases between the germline ends. The DNA of the CDR3 is TGTGCCAGCAGTTCAGTGAACACTGAAGCTTTCTTT. It codes for CASSSVNTEAFF.

The chain uses TRBV10-3 and TRBJ2-7; 11 nucleotides align to TRBD2. The CDR3 runs to 19 residues. V lost 3 bases to trimming and J lost 3 bases; unmatched junction nucleotides: 16. Per the germline V gene, CDR1 is ENHRY and CDR2 is SYGVKD. Here the CDR3 reads CAISEGPGTSGYPDYEQYF. The DNA for the CDR3 is TGTGCCATCAGTGAAGGCCCCGGGACTAGCGGTTATCCCGACTACGAGCAGTACTTC.

V is TRBV9 and J is TRBJ2-5; 11 nucleotides match TRBD2. In germline, CDR1 is SGDLS, CDR2 YYNGEE. This CDR3 is 18 amino acids long. V gave up 3 bases and J gave up 0 bases; unmatched junction bases: 10. The CDR3 nucleotides are TGTGCCAGCAGCGCGTCGAAGCTAGCGGGGGGCTACCAAGAGACCCAGTACTTC. Translation: CASSASKLAGGYQETQYF.

This chain joins TRBV28 and TRBJ2-5; the D gene is possibly TRBD1 (6 bases). Deletions cut 5 bases from V and 6 bases from J, with 19 bases between. Germline CDR1 is MDHEN and CDR2 is SYDVKM. The CDR3 totals 15 residues. The DNA of the CDR3 is TGTGCCAGCAGTCAGGGGACCGCAGGGGTAAAGACCCAGTACTTC. Translated, it gives CASSQGTAGVKTQYF.

A single count supports this clonotype. This chain joins TRBV20-1 and TRBJ2-3; 7 nucleotides line up with TRBD2. The V gene's germline CDR1 is DFQATT and CDR2 SNEGSKA (reference sequence). This CDR3 has 18 residues. The trim removed 4 bases at V and 0 bases at J, leaving 16 bases unmatched. CDR3 sequence: CSATLITSAGLSTDTQYF. CDR3 nucleotide sequence: TGCAGTGCTACCCTTATCACTAGCGCCGGACTTAGCACAGATACGCAGTATTTT.

The CDR3 nucleotides read TGTGCCAGCAGTCAGACACGTAGCGGGAGCTCCTACGAGCAGTACTTC. As protein: CASSQTRSGSSYEQYF. The J gene is TRBJ2-4, the V gene TRBV2; 9 bases fit TRBD2. The DNA end is more similar to TRBJ2-7, so the J call may be wrong. The CDR3 length is 16 residues. The germline V gene encodes CDR1 SNHLY and CDR2 FYNNEI.

This clonotype was observed a few times. This chain connects TRBV4-2 to TRBJ1-2, with D hard to call. The CDR3 contains 14 residues. Trimming removed 0 bases from V and 4 bases from J, with 9 bases in between. Germline CDR1 reads LGHNA; CDR2 reads YNFKEQ. CDR3 sequence (DNA): TGTGCCAGCAGCCAAGACACCGACTCCTATGGCTACACCTTC. It codes for CASSQDTDSYGYTF.

The V gene is TRBV15, the J gene TRBJ2-7, with a weak D call TRBD2 (6 bases). V dropped 6 bases and J dropped 6 bases, with 18 bases sitting between them. Per germline, CDR1 LNHNV and CDR2 YYDKDF (reference sequence). This CDR3 region has 14 residues. CDR3 sequence reads: CATRIAELGGEQYF. In DNA form, the CDR3 reads TGTGCCACCAGAATAGCGGAGCTGGGTGGCGAGCAGTACTTC.

This rearrangement joins TRBV3-1 to TRBJ2-3; D is possibly TRBD1 or TRBD2 (7 bases each). Deletions cut 4 bases from V and 4 bases from J, with 18 bases between. Germline CDR1 LGHDT, CDR2 YNNKEL (reference sequence). The CDR3 runs 16 residues. The CDR3 bases are TGTGCCAGCAGCCTCCCAGGGGGGGGGCCAGCAGATACGCAGTATTTT. This codes for CASSLPGGGPADTQYF.

V and J are TRBV6-6 and TRBJ2-3; possibly TRBD2 for D (6 bases). Germline V gene lookup returns CDR1 MNHNY and CDR2 SVGAGI (reference sequence). This CDR3 comprises 16 residues. Trimming left V 10 bases short and J 5 bases short, with 25 bases between. CDR3 amino acids: CAISPGRGLIGDTQYF. For the CDR3, the DNA is TGTGCCATCTCCCCGGGGCGGGGCCTTATTGGAGATACGCAGTATTTT.

This chain links TRBV3-1 with TRBJ2-4, with no clear D. Between the trimmed V and J ends, which lost 5 bases and 13 bases, there was a span of 18 bases. This CDR3 is 13 amino acids long. The V gene's germline CDR1 is LGHDT and CDR2 YNNKEL (reference sequence). CDR3 in amino acids: CASSWRTNNEQYF. The CDR3 DNA follows: TGTGCCAGCAGCTGGAGAACGAACAATGAGCAGTACTTC.

The CDR3 DNA sequence: TGTGCCAGCAGTTTAAGGTTTACGACTAATGAAAAACTGTTTTTT. This codes for CASSLRFTTNEKLFF. The chain is built from TRBV27 and TRBJ1-4; D ambiguous. Trimming removed 2 bases at V and 2 bases at J, with 9 bases between. Germline V gene data show CDR1 as MNHEY and CDR2 as SMNVEV (reference sequence). The CDR3 extends over 15 amino acids.

This clonotype was counted only a few times. In nucleotides, the CDR3 is TGTGCCATCAGTGGACAGGGGCTTTCGTGGGAGCAGTACTTC. Its translation: CAISGQGLSWEQYF. The chain links TRBV10-3 to TRBJ2-7; the match to TRBD1 covers 8 bases. Germline loops: CDR1 ENHRY, CDR2 SYGVKD. V shed 4 bases and J 7 bases; nucleotides not matched to a gene: 9. This CDR3 is built from 14 residues.

The CDR3 DNA reads as TGTGCCAGCAGTAACAGGGGCCTATATTCGGGAGAGACCCAGTACTTC. Protein sequence: CASSNRGLYSGETQYF. V and J are TRBV6-5 and TRBJ2-5; TRBD1 aligns across 7 bases. With V trimmed by 5 bases and J by 4 bases, 13 bases remained unmatched. From germline, CDR1 is MNHEY and CDR2 SVGAGI. The CDR3 runs to 16 residues.

This clonotype was counted many times. V usage is TRBV7-9 and J usage is TRBJ1-2; a possible D gene is TRBD1 (6 bases). From germline, CDR1 is SEHNR and CDR2 FQNEAQ (reference sequence). Between the trimmed V and J ends, which lost 5 bases and 4 bases, there was a span of 20 bases. The CDR3 runs to 16 residues. CDR3 sequence: CASSPSGTLHPYGYTF. The CDR3 coding sequence is TGTGCCAGCAGCCCCTCGGGGACACTGCATCCCTATGGCTACACCTTC.

This clonotype was counted only a few times. The chain combines TRBV29-1 with TRBJ1-1; 7 bases are a match to TRBD1. V shed 7 bases and J 6 bases; nucleotides not matched to a gene: 8. CDR3 size: 12 residues. Germline-derived CDR1 and CDR2 are SQVTM and ANQGSEA. CDR3 sequence: CSAQDRFAEAFF. DNA for the CDR3: TGCAGCGCCCAGGACAGGTTCGCTGAAGCTTTCTTT. The whole variable domain, remainder taken from reference TRBV29-1 and TRBJ1-1, is SAVISQKPSRDICQRGTSLTIQCQVDSQVTMMFWYRQQPGQSLTLIATANQGSEATYESGFVIDKFPISRPNLTFSTLTVSNMSPEDSSIYLCSAQDRFAEAFFGQGTRLTVV.

In this sample, this clonotype turned up a few times. Mismatch with germline at one junction end may stem from a read error. V is TRBV29-1 and J is TRBJ2-5, with D possibly TRBD2 on 6 matching bases. CDR3 length equals 12 residues. CDR1 is SQVTM and CDR2 is ANQGSEA in the germline V gene. The CDR3 protein is CSGGAGQETQYF. In nucleotides, the CDR3 is TGTAGCGGCGGGGCGGGGCAAGAGACCCAGTACTTC.

This clonotype was observed a few times. The chain carries TRBV7-3 and TRBJ2-1; no clear D gene. In germline, CDR1 is SGHTA, CDR2 FQGTGA. This CDR3 region has 12 residues. Trimming left V 1 base short and J 9 bases short, with 7 bases between. The CDR3 nucleotides are TGTGCCAGCAGCTTAAACGGCCGTGAGCAGTTCTTC. This translates into CASSLNGREQFF.